The 27 T cell receptor beta chains given below trace back to one sample, sequenced in a study of glioma-infiltrating T cells. The iRepertoire nested amplicon-rescue multiplex PCR amplified TCR alpha and beta CDR3s from RNA. From the multiplex PCR reads, TCRdb called clonotypes with MiXCR, one entry per CDR3 protein. The sample includes some 10,000 distinct CDR3 sequences, roughly 59% of them seen just once. Material for sequencing was glioma tissue, nonneoplastic brain tissue, or PBMCs (not recorded which). The receptors derive from a human donor with low-grade glioma or glioblastoma, undergoing nonglioma brain surgery, or in good health (not recorded which).

This clonotype was picked up one time. The chain uses TRBV28 and TRBJ1-3, with 7 bases aligning to TRBD1. The CDR3 is made up of 16 amino acids. Germline CDR1 reads MDHEN; CDR2 reads SYDVKM. Unmatched junction bases numbered 7, after V lost 5 bases and J lost 0 bases. CDR3 in DNA: TGTGCCAGCAGTACCACAGGGGTCTCCTCTGGAAACACCATATATTTT. This encodes CASSTTGVSSGNTIYF.

This clonotype is large by share. This sequence joins TRBV27 and TRBJ2-1, with unresolved D. Trimming left V 4 bases short and J 5 bases short, with 9 bases between. The CDR3 is made up of 13 amino acids. Germline assignment: CDR1 MNHEY and CDR2 SMNVEV (reference sequence). CDR3 protein: CASSYTNNNEQFF. CDR3 nucleotide sequence: TGTGCCAGCAGTTATACGAACAACAATGAGCAGTTCTTC.

This clonotype has only one observation. At one end the junction does not follow the germline gene, possibly because of a read error. The V call is TRBV7-3, the J call TRBJ2-3; tentatively, D is TRBD2 (6 bases). This CDR3 has 13 amino acids. Germline loops: CDR1 SGHTA, CDR2 FQGTGA. The CDR3 sequence is CASSLTSTYTQYF. The CDR3 nucleotides read TGTGCCAGCAGTCTCACTAGCACATATACCCAGTATTTT. Together with reference TRBV7-3 and TRBJ2-3, the CDR3 gives the full variable domain: GAGVSQTPSNKVTEKGKYVELRCDPISGHTALYWYRQSLGQGPEFLIYFQGTGAADDSGLPNDRFFAVRPEGSVSTLKIQRTERGDSAVYLCASSLTSTYTQYFGPGTRLTVL.

Judged by abundance, this clonotype is large. The chain uses TRBV6-2 or TRBV6-3 and TRBJ1-1; D is uncertain. The germline gives CDR1 MNHEY, CDR2 SVGEGT. The CDR3 has 13 residues. V was cut by 7 bases and J by 3 bases, with 12 bases left in between. The CDR3: CASTESTYTEAFF. The CDR3, as DNA: TGTGCCAGCACCGAATCTACGTACACTGAAGCTTTCTTT.

This clonotype is termed medium-sized. The genes are TRBV7-2 and TRBJ2-3; no clear D gene. The germline V and J ends were trimmed by 0 bases and 3 bases, with 7 bases remaining between them. The CDR3 is 14 residues long. Per the germline V gene, CDR1 is SGHTA and CDR2 is FQGNSA. The CDR3 is CASSLAQRTDTQYF. The CDR3 nucleotides read TGTGCCAGCAGCTTAGCCCAAAGAACAGATACGCAGTATTTT.

Many counts were recorded for this clonotype. This may come from a read error, since a much larger clone is one base off. Without the conserved terminal phenylalanine or tryptophan, this CDR3 likely stems from a read error. The chain combines TRBV6-1 with TRBJ1-5; D is ambiguous. The CDR3 consists of 15 residues. Looked up from germline, CDR1 is MNHNS and CDR2 is SASEGT. Between the trimmed V and J ends, which lost 7 bases and 5 bases, there was a span of 18 bases. The CDR3 loop reads CASTSQVIGDQPQHL. The CDR3 region has the DNA TGTGCCAGCACCTCCCAGGTTATCGGGGATCAGCCCCAGCATCTT.

The chain has TRBV2 and TRBJ2-1; the match to TRBD2 covers 8 bases. The CDR3 runs 18 residues. Germline V gene data show CDR1 as SNHLY and CDR2 as FYNNEI. Trimming at V came to 1 base and at J to 0 bases, leaving 8 bases not matched to a gene. The CDR3 loop reads CASSEVSSGPFSYNEQFF. Here the CDR3 DNA reads TGTGCCAGCAGTGAAGTTTCTAGCGGGCCCTTCTCCTACAATGAGCAGTTCTTC.

This clonotype has a count of ten or more. The rearrangement links TRBV12-3 or TRBV12-4 to TRBJ2-7; weak D call: TRBD2 (6 bases). The CDR3 length is 14 residues. V was shortened by 6 bases and J by 4 bases, with 16 bases between the two germline ends. The CDR3 coding sequence is TGTGCCAGCAGCAGGGACTCGAATCTATACGAGCAGTACTTC. Protein sequence: CASSRDSNLYEQYF.

This clonotype showed up many times. V and J are TRBV12-3 or TRBV12-4 and TRBJ1-2; a possible D gene is TRBD1 (5 bases). V gave up 5 bases and J gave up 7 bases, with 11 bases separating them. The CDR3 is made up of 12 amino acids. CDR3 DNA: TGTGCCAGCAGTGCCGGGACTTCTGGCTACACCTTC. Translating gives CASSAGTSGYTF.

By share, this clonotype counts as medium-sized. The rearrangement links TRBV3-1 to TRBJ1-1; a possible D gene is TRBD1 (5 bases). CDR1 is LGHDT and CDR2 is YNNKEL in the germline V gene (reference sequence). Between the trimmed V and J ends, which lost 1 base and 1 base, there was a span of 13 bases. The CDR3 loop spans 16 amino acids. The CDR3 loop reads CASSQVRGQRNTEAFF. In nucleotides, the CDR3 is TGTGCCAGCAGCCAAGTTAGAGGACAAAGGAACACTGAAGCTTTCTTT.

A remark on this clonotype: An end of the junction differs from the germline gene, which may be a read error. The chain uses TRBV5-1 and TRBJ2-1; TRBD2 agrees at 13 bases. CDR3 length: 15 amino acids. Per germline, CDR1 SGHRS and CDR2 YFSETQ. CDR3: CARRWTSGSGNEQFF. The CDR3 DNA sequence: TGCGCCCGCAGATGGACTAGCGGGAGTGGCAATGAGCAGTTCTTC.

This clonotype rates as medium-sized. The V and J genes are TRBV28 and TRBJ2-3, with TRBD1 matching over 8 bases. J was trimmed by 0 bases and V by 4 bases; bases with no gene match: 6. The CDR3 length is 16 residues. Per the germline V gene, CDR1 is MDHEN and CDR2 is SYDVKM. CDR3 loop: CASSSPRTGSTDTQYF. The DNA for the CDR3 is TGTGCCAGCAGTTCACCTAGGACAGGGAGCACAGATACGCAGTATTTT.

Remarks on this clonotype: Here the CDR3 omits its conserved ending phenylalanine or tryptophan, so a read error is the likely source. CDR3 bases: TGTGCCAGCAGCTCCCTCGGCGTGTGGGGAGAGCAGTACCTC. It translates to CASSSLGVWGEQYL. The chain recombines TRBV7-2 with TRBJ2-7; D gene uncertain. Trimming cost V 4 bases and J 7 bases, with 17 bases left between them. This CDR3 is 14 amino acids long. Germline CDR1 reads SGHTA; CDR2 reads FQGNSA.

By sample share, this clonotype is medium-sized. The chain employs TRBV4-3 and TRBJ1-1; D gene ambiguous. V lost 0 bases and J 9 bases, leaving 11 bases between the germline ends. CDR3 size: 13 residues. Germline CDR1 LGHNA, CDR2 YSLEER. The CDR3: CASSQDLLAQAFF. Written as DNA, the CDR3 is TGCGCCAGCAGCCAAGATCTCCTCGCCCAAGCTTTCTTT.

In regard to this clonotype: The conserved phenylalanine or tryptophan normally closing the CDR3 is absent here, so this likely arose from a read error. The chain joins TRBV14 to TRBJ1-1; D is perhaps TRBD1 (5 bases). Per the germline V gene, CDR1 is SGHDN and CDR2 is FVKESK. The CDR3 sequence is 16 residues long. The V end was cut by 1 base, the J end by 1 base, with 13 bases between. The CDR3, as DNA: TGTGCCAGCAGCCAAGGTTTCCATGGGGGGAACACTGAAGCTTTCTCT. Protein sequence: CASSQGFHGGNTEAFS.

With respect to this clonotype: A read error may account for a junction end that differs from germline. The CDR3 protein is CRVAIVSDTQYF. The CDR3 DNA reads as TGCAGAGTTGCCATCGTATCAGATACGCAGTATTTT. The V and J genes are TRBV29-1 and TRBJ2-3; no definite D call. CDR3 length equals 12 residues. The germline V gene encodes CDR1 SQVTM and CDR2 ANQGSEA.

Note on this clonotype: The conserved phenylalanine or tryptophan is not found at the CDR3 terminus, so this likely reflects a read error. The limits of the CDR3 on the DNA are not certain, so only TCRdb's listed CDR3 is given. The chain combines TRBV20-1 with TRBJ2-7; whether TRBD1, the table's D call, matches the DNA was not checked. 18 amino acids form the CDR3, both terminal residues included. Germline loops: CDR1 DFQATT, CDR2 SNEGSKA (reference sequence). The CDR3 region is CSARGGGNRGPPLGEKYL.

About this clonotype itself: Because it lacks the conserved phenylalanine or tryptophan at the end, this CDR3 is likely a read error. Because the CDR3's place on the DNA is in doubt, the DNA is left out and the CDR3 is given as listed by TCRdb. The V gene is TRBV2, the J gene TRBJ2-1; whether TRBD2, the table's D call, matches the DNA was not checked. The V gene's germline CDR1 is SNHLY and CDR2 FYNNEI. The CDR3 is 15 residues long, counting both termini. This CDR3 reads CASSEVAGSYNEHFL.

In the case of this clonotype: This may be a read error, as it is one base from a much larger clone. The rearrangement joins TRBV6-1 to TRBJ2-1; no definite D call. The CDR3 spans 18 residues. Trimming shortened V by 6 bases and J by 4 bases, and 25 bases separated the two germline ends. Germline V gene data show CDR1 as MNHNS and CDR2 as SASEGT. CDR3 sequence: CASRSTQRRAVIYNEQFF. DNA of the CDR3: TGTGCCAGCAGAAGCACGCAGAGACGGGCGGTAATATACAATGAGCAGTTCTTC.

As regards this clonotype: A junction end diverges from the germline sequence, so it may reflect a read error. The genes are TRBV18 and TRBJ2-3; D not resolved. The CDR3 has 12 amino acids. Germline CDR1 is KGHSH and CDR2 is LQKENI. CDR3: CASSEAGDTQYF. CDR3 DNA: TGTGCCAGCTCAGAAGCAGGTGATACTCAGTATTTT.

Ten or more counts support this clonotype. V gene TRBV19 combines with J gene TRBJ2-1; 15 nucleotides align to TRBD2. The CDR3 totals 15 residues. Germline assignment: CDR1 LNHDA and CDR2 SQIVND (reference sequence). V trimming: 7 bases; J trimming: 5 bases; junction bases outside the gene matches: 3. The CDR3 sequence is CASKGLAGGNNEQFF. The CDR3 DNA is TGTGCCAGTAAGGGACTAGCGGGAGGCAACAATGAGCAGTTCTTC.

This clonotype is medium-sized within its sample. The chain employs TRBV6-1 and TRBJ2-7, with D uncertain. Germline lookup yields CDR1 MNHNS and CDR2 SASEGT. CDR3 size: 14 residues. Trimming removed 6 bases from V and 0 bases from J, with 12 bases in between. This CDR3 reads CASRPGRASYEQYF. The CDR3 coding sequence is TGTGCCAGCAGGCCCGGCCGCGCCTCCTACGAGCAGTACTTC.

This clonotype was recorded at least ten times. The chain recombines TRBV2 with TRBJ2-5; D unclear. This CDR3 is 11 amino acids long. Germline V gene lookup returns CDR1 SNHLY and CDR2 FYNNEI. V was cut by 3 bases and J by 5 bases, with 4 bases left in between. The CDR3 nucleotides read TGTGCCAGCAGTGATCATGAGACCCAGTACTTC. Encoded protein: CASSDHETQYF.

A remark on this clonotype: This may be a read error, as it is one base from a much larger clone. The chain employs TRBV29-1 and TRBJ2-3; 8 bases map to TRBD1. Germline V gene sequence: CDR1 SQVTM, CDR2 ANQGSEA. The CDR3 sequence is 13 residues long. Trimming cost V 6 bases and J 5 bases; bases outside gene matches: 7. The CDR3 nucleotides read TGCAGCGTCCCAGGGGGCCCGGGAGATACGCAGTATTTT. Its protein product is CSVPGGPGDTQYF.

The chain employs TRBV7-2 and TRBJ2-7, with D perhaps matching TRBD2 (6 bases). Trimming left V 6 bases short and J 3 bases short, with 15 bases between. The CDR3 totals 14 residues. Germline lookup yields CDR1 SGHTA and CDR2 FQGNSA. The CDR3 here is CASSDKPGSYEQYF. In DNA form, the CDR3 reads TGTGCCAGCAGTGATAAACCCGGGAGCTACGAGCAGTACTTC.

This clonotype is labeled as medium-sized (0.01 to 0.1%). The V and J genes are TRBV2 and TRBJ1-1, with no clear D. CDR3 length equals 13 residues. With 6 bases removed from V and 2 bases from J, the gap between germline ends came to 10 bases. Germline values: CDR1 SNHLY, CDR2 FYNNEI. The CDR3 loop reads CASRPILNTEAFF. The CDR3 DNA reads TGTGCCAGCAGGCCAATCCTTAACACTGAAGCTTTCTTT.

By proportion, this clonotype is medium-sized. V is TRBV12-3 or TRBV12-4 and J is TRBJ2-1, with TRBD2 matching 14 bases. The CDR3 runs to 14 residues. V lost 6 bases to trimming and J lost 9 bases; unmatched junction nucleotides: 4. The CDR3 protein is CASRGLAGAGEQFF. The CDR3, as DNA: TGTGCCAGCAGGGGACTAGCGGGAGCCGGTGAGCAGTTCTTC.